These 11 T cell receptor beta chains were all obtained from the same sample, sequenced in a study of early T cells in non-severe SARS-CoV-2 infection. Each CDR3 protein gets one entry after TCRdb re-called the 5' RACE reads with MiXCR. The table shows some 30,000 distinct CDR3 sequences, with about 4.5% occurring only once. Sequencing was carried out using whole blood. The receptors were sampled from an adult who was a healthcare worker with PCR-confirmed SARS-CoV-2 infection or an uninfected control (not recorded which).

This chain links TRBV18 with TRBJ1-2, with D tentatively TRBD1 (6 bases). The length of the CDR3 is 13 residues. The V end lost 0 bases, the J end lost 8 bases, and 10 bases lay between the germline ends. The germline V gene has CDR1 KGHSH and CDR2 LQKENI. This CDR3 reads CASSPPWGLGYTF. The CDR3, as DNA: TGTGCCAGCTCACCACCTTGGGGGCTGGGCTACACCTTC.

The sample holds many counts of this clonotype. The CDR3 protein is CASSLAAGQEAFF. Here the CDR3 DNA reads TGTGCCAGCAGCTTAGCGGCGGGACAGGAAGCTTTCTTT. The chain combines TRBV7-2 with TRBJ1-1, with TRBD1 matching 7 bases. Germline V lookup: CDR1 SGHTA, CDR2 FQGNSA. The CDR3 loop spans 13 amino acids. V shed 0 bases, J shed 8 bases, and the junction held 3 bases outside the gene matches.

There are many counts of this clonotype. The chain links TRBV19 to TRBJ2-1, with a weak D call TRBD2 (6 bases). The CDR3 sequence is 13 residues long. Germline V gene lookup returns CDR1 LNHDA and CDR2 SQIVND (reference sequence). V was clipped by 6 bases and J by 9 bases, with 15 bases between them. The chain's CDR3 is CASSTTGAGEQFF. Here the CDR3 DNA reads TGTGCCAGTAGCACAACGGGAGCCGGTGAGCAGTTCTTC.

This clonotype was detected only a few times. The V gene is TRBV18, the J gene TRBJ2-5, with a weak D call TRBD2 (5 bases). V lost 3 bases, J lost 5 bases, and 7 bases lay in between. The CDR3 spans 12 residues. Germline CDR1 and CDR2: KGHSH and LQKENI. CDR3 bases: TGTGCCAGCTCACCGGGGAGTGAGACCCAGTACTTC. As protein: CASSPGSETQYF.

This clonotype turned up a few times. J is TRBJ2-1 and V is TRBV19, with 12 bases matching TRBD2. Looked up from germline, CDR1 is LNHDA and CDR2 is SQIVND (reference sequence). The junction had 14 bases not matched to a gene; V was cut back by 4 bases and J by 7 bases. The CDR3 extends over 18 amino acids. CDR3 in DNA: TGTGCCAGTAGTAAACAGCTAGCGGGGGGGCCGGGTCAGAATGAGCAGTTCTTC. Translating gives CASSKQLAGGPGQNEQFF.

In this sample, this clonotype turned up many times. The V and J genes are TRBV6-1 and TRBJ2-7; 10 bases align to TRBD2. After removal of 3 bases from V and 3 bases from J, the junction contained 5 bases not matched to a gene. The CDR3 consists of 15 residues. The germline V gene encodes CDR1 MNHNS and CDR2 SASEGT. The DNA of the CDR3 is TGTGCCAGCAGTGAGGCTAGCGGGGGAAGCTACGAGCAGTACTTC. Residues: CASSEASGGSYEQYF.

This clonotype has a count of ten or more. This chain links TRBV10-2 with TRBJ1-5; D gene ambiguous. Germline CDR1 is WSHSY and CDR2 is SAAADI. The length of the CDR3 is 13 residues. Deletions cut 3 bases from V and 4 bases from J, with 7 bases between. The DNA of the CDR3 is TGCGCCAGCAGTGATATGGGTAATCAGCCCCAGCATTTT. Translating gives CASSDMGNQPQHF.

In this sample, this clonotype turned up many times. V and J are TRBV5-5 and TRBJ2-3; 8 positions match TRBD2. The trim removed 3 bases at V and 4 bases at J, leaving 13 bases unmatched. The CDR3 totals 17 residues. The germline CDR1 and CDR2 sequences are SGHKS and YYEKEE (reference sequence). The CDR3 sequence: CASSSFLAGGRADTQYF. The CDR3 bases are TGTGCCAGCAGCTCCTTCCTAGCGGGCGGAAGGGCAGATACGCAGTATTTT.

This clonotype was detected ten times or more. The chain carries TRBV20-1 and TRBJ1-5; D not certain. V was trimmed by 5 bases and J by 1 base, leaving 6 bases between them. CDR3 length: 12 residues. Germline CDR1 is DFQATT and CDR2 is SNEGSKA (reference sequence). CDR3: CSASKSNQPQHF. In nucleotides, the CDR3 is TGCAGTGCTTCGAAAAGCAATCAGCCCCAGCATTTT.

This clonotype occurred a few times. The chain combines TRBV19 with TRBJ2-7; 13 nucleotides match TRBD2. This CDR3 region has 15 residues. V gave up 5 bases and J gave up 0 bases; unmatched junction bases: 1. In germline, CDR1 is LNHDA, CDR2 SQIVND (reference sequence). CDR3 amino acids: CASSRLAGGSYEQYF. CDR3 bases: TGTGCCAGTAGTCGACTAGCGGGGGGCTCCTACGAGCAGTACTTC.

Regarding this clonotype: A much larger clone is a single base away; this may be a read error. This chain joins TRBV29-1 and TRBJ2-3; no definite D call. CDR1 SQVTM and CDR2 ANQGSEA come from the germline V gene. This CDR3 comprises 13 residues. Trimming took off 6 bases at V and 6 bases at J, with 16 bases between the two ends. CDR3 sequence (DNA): TGCAGCGTCATACCCACGACGAAGGATACGCAGTATTTT. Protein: CSVIPTTKDTQYF.